This is a list of T cell receptor beta chains from one sample in a study of blood T cells in healthy people across ages. One entry per CDR3 protein results from TCRdb running MiXCR on the 5' RACE reads. The sample yields 1 million or so distinct CDR3 sequences, less than 25% seen once. The same specimen was also included in a second study, on T cells of mothers and their children.

The source material was blood. Receptors originate from a girl under 10 years old in good health. Each CDR3 is given with its conserved first and last residue. The D gene is left open where the match is weak. Size is omitted from some rows. Given values are once, few, many or a class for expanded clones.

D gene: TRBD1
J gene: TRBJ2-5
clone size: NA
V gene: TRBV12-3/TRBV12-4
CDR3 protein: CASSEGALETQYF
CDR3 DNA: TGTGCCAGCAGTGAGGGGGCCTTGGAGACCCAGTACTTC

D gene: NA
J gene: TRBJ1-2
clone size: few
V gene: TRBV29-1
CDR3 protein: CSVEIVSYGYTF
CDR3 DNA: TGCAGCGTTGAAATAGTCTCCTATGGCTACACCTTC

D gene: NA
J gene: TRBJ2-7
clone size: NA
V gene: TRBV5-1
CDR3 protein: CAGSYEVGAYEQYF
CDR3 DNA: TGCGCCGGCAGCTACGAGGTGGGGGCCTACGAGCAGTACTTC

D gene: NA
J gene: TRBJ2-1
clone size: few
V gene: TRBV7-8
CDR3 protein: CASSLARDREGNEQFF
CDR3 DNA: TGTGCCAGCAGCTTAGCGCGTGACAGGGAGGGCAATGAGCAGTTCTTC

D gene: NA
J gene: TRBJ2-5
clone size: few
V gene: TRBV29-1
CDR3 protein: CSVEQNPGTQYF
CDR3 DNA: TGCAGCGTTGAACAAAACCCCGGGACGCAGTACTTC

D gene: NA
J gene: TRBJ2-7
clone size: many
V gene: TRBV11-2
CDR3 protein: CASSLGPSYEQYF
CDR3 DNA: TGTGCCAGCAGCTTAGGCCCTTCCTACGAGCAGTACTTC

D gene: TRBD2
J gene: TRBJ2-4
clone size: NA
V gene: TRBV6-5
CDR3 protein: CASRQTSGENIQYF
CDR3 DNA: TGTGCCAGCAGACAAACTAGCGGAGAAAACATTCAGTACTTC

D gene: NA
J gene: TRBJ1-2
clone size: few
V gene: TRBV12-3/TRBV12-4
CDR3 protein: CASSSTVRGYGYTF
CDR3 DNA: TGTGCCAGCAGCAGCACCGTCAGGGGCTATGGCTACACCTTC

D gene: TRBD2
J gene: TRBJ2-7
clone size: few
V gene: TRBV4-1
CDR3 protein: CASSQTSGKMGEQYF
CDR3 DNA: TGCGCCAGCAGCCAGACTAGCGGGAAGATGGGGGAGCAGTACTTC

D gene: NA
J gene: TRBJ1-1
clone size: NA
V gene: TRBV24-1
CDR3 protein: CATSEGSAGALNTEAFF
CDR3 DNA: TGTGCCACCAGTGAGGGTTCGGCAGGGGCCCTGAACACTGAAGCTTTCTTT

D gene: NA
J gene: TRBJ2-2
clone size: NA
V gene: TRBV7-3
CDR3 protein: CASSQQGTPGELFF
CDR3 DNA: TGTGCCAGCAGCCAACAGGGAACCCCCGGGGAGCTGTTTTTT

D gene: NA
J gene: TRBJ2-1
clone size: NA
V gene: TRBV20-1
CDR3 protein: CSARAHRERSGNEQFF
CDR3 DNA: TGCAGTGCTAGAGCTCACAGGGAGAGGAGCGGTAATGAGCAGTTCTTC

D gene: NA
J gene: TRBJ1-6
clone size: few
V gene: TRBV28
CDR3 protein: CASSLWTVNSPLHF
CDR3 DNA: TGTGCCAGCAGTTTATGGACGGTGAATTCACCCCTCCACTTT

D gene: NA
J gene: TRBJ2-7
clone size: few
V gene: TRBV7-9
CDR3 protein: CASGSSLATISYEQYF
CDR3 DNA: TGTGCCAGCGGCTCTTCCCTAGCTACGATCTCCTACGAGCAGTACTTC

D gene: TRBD2
J gene: TRBJ2-7
clone size: many
V gene: TRBV28
CDR3 protein: CASSPPGLAGHEQYF
CDR3 DNA: TGTGCCAGCAGCCCACCGGGACTAGCGGGCCACGAGCAGTACTTC

D gene: NA
J gene: TRBJ2-1
clone size: once
V gene: TRBV28
CDR3 protein: CASSIVGNFNEQFF
CDR3 DNA: TGTGCCAGCAGTATCGTGGGCAACTTTAATGAGCAGTTCTTC

D gene: NA
J gene: TRBJ2-7
clone size: few
V gene: TRBV29-1
CDR3 protein: CSVENPGESYEQYF
CDR3 DNA: TGCAGCGTTGAAAACCCAGGGGAAAGCTACGAGCAGTACTTC

D gene: NA
J gene: TRBJ2-7
clone size: NA
V gene: TRBV3-1
CDR3 protein: CASSQLGGAYEQYF
CDR3 DNA: TGTGCCAGCAGCCAGCTCGGGGGAGCCTACGAGCAGTACTTC

D gene: NA
J gene: TRBJ1-2
clone size: few
V gene: TRBV29-1
CDR3 protein: CSVSRDGYTF
CDR3 DNA: TGCAGCGTTTCCCGGGATGGCTACACCTTC

D gene: NA
J gene: TRBJ2-7
clone size: NA
V gene: TRBV15
CDR3 protein: CAASRDPGGTYEQYF
CDR3 DNA: TGTGCCGCCAGCAGAGATCCAGGGGGGACCTACGAGCAGTACTTC

D gene: NA
J gene: TRBJ2-5
clone size: NA
V gene: TRBV4-2
CDR3 protein: CASSPNEGGTQCF
CDR3 DNA: TGTGCCAGCAGCCCCAACGAGGGGGGGACCCAGTGCTTC

D gene: TRBD2
J gene: TRBJ2-7
clone size: few
V gene: TRBV7-2
CDR3 protein: CASSSVGGFNEQYF
CDR3 DNA: TGTGCCAGCAGCTCGGTGGGAGGGTTCAACGAGCAGTACTTC

D gene: NA
J gene: TRBJ1-1
clone size: few
V gene: TRBV3-1
CDR3 protein: CASSQDLTTTEAFF
CDR3 DNA: TGTGCCAGCAGCCAAGATCTGACGACCACTGAAGCTTTCTTT

D gene: NA
J gene: TRBJ2-7
clone size: NA
V gene: TRBV5-4
CDR3 protein: CASSFGVGRYEQYF
CDR3 DNA: TGTGCCAGCAGCTTCGGGGTGGGGCGGTACGAGCAGTACTTC

D gene: TRBD2
J gene: TRBJ2-1
clone size: few
V gene: TRBV11-2
CDR3 protein: CASSFRLALNGEQFF
CDR3 DNA: TGTGCCAGCAGCTTTAGACTAGCTCTGAATGGTGAGCAGTTCTTC

D gene: TRBD1
J gene: TRBJ2-7
clone size: NA
V gene: TRBV19
CDR3 protein: CASSDRGHSYEQYF
CDR3 DNA: TGTGCCAGTAGTGACAGGGGGCACTCCTACGAGCAGTACTTC

D gene: NA
J gene: TRBJ2-7
clone size: NA
V gene: TRBV7-9
CDR3 protein: CASSALLQGSYEQYF
CDR3 DNA: TGCGCCAGCTCAGCCCTCTTACAGGGATCGTACGAGCAGTACTTC

D gene: NA
J gene: TRBJ2-1
clone size: NA
V gene: TRBV6-5
CDR3 protein: CASSRRDSDEQFF
CDR3 DNA: TGTGCCAGCAGTCGCCGGGACTCCGATGAGCAGTTCTTC

D gene: NA
J gene: TRBJ2-5
clone size: NA
V gene: TRBV27
CDR3 protein: CASSSRGPTETQYF
CDR3 DNA: TGTGCCAGCAGTTCCCGGGGACCTACTGAGACCCAGTACTTC

D gene: TRBD1
J gene: TRBJ2-5
clone size: NA
V gene: TRBV28
CDR3 protein: CASRSRTGRQETQYF
CDR3 DNA: TGTGCCAGCAGATCTAGGACAGGGAGGCAAGAGACCCAGTACTTC

D gene: NA
J gene: TRBJ1-1
clone size: few
V gene: TRBV7-8
CDR3 protein: CASSLGGDLTEAFF
CDR3 DNA: TGTGCCAGCAGCTTAGGAGGGGATCTTACTGAAGCTTTCTTT

D gene: TRBD1
J gene: TRBJ2-5
clone size: NA
V gene: TRBV19
CDR3 protein: CATQKGQAGDETQYF
CDR3 DNA: TGTGCCACCCAAAAGGGACAGGCCGGAGACGAGACCCAGTACTTC

D gene: NA
J gene: TRBJ2-1
clone size: few
V gene: TRBV15
CDR3 protein: CATSRILAATQNNEQFF
CDR3 DNA: TGTGCCACCAGCAGGATCCTAGCCGCTACCCAGAACAATGAGCAGTTCTTC

D gene: NA
J gene: TRBJ1-1
clone size: NA
V gene: TRBV7-9
CDR3 protein: CASSEYDRNTEAFF
CDR3 DNA: TGTGCCAGCAGCGAATACGACAGGAACACTGAAGCTTTCTTT

D gene: TRBD2
J gene: TRBJ2-7
clone size: NA
V gene: TRBV28
CDR3 protein: CASSFHGGDVYEQYF
CDR3 DNA: TGTGCCAGCAGTTTTCACGGGGGGGACGTCTACGAGCAGTACTTC

D gene: NA
J gene: TRBJ2-7
clone size: few
V gene: TRBV29-1
CDR3 protein: CSAVPWGAYEQYF
CDR3 DNA: TGCAGCGCTGTCCCGTGGGGAGCCTACGAGCAGTACTTC

D gene: TRBD1
J gene: TRBJ1-5
clone size: few
V gene: TRBV6-1
CDR3 protein: CASSPGQGFTQPQHF
CDR3 DNA: TGTGCCAGCAGCCCGGGACAGGGGTTTACTCAGCCCCAGCATTTT

D gene: NA
J gene: TRBJ2-7
clone size: few
V gene: TRBV15
CDR3 protein: CATGSAGSSYEQYF
CDR3 DNA: TGTGCCACTGGGTCAGCGGGCTCCTCCTACGAGCAGTACTTC

D gene: NA
J gene: TRBJ1-4
clone size: NA
V gene: TRBV5-1
CDR3 protein: CASGHGGGGGEKLFF
CDR3 DNA: TGCGCCAGCGGCCACGGTGGAGGGGGTGGCGAAAAACTGTTTTTT

D gene: NA
J gene: TRBJ2-4
clone size: NA
V gene: TRBV20-1
CDR3 protein: CSARDFDSLKTKNIQYF
CDR3 DNA: TGCAGTGCTAGAGATTTCGACAGCCTGAAGACCAAAAACATTCAGTACTTC

D gene: NA
J gene: TRBJ1-4
clone size: NA
V gene: TRBV4-3
CDR3 protein: CASSQDRGLVEKLFF
CDR3 DNA: TGCGCCAGCAGCCAAGATCGGGGCCTGGTCGAAAAACTGTTTTTT

D gene: NA
J gene: TRBJ2-3
clone size: once
V gene: TRBV12-3/TRBV12-4
CDR3 protein: CASSRGQTADTQYF
CDR3 DNA: TGTGCCAGCAGCCGCGGACAGACCGCAGATACGCAGTATTTT

D gene: NA
J gene: TRBJ2-5
clone size: NA
V gene: TRBV5-1
CDR3 protein: CASSLTQPGETQYF
CDR3 DNA: TGCGCCAGCAGCTTGACTCAACCCGGGGAGACCCAGTACTTC

D gene: NA
J gene: TRBJ2-3
clone size: NA
V gene: TRBV28
CDR3 protein: CASSLEGRYTQYF
CDR3 DNA: TGTGCCAGCAGTTTGGAGGGGCGGTATACGCAGTATTTT

D gene: TRBD1
J gene: TRBJ1-1
clone size: NA
V gene: TRBV3-1
CDR3 protein: CASSQEGTAGTEAFF
CDR3 DNA: TGTGCCAGCAGCCAAGAAGGGACAGCGGGGACTGAAGCTTTCTTT

D gene: TRBD2
J gene: TRBJ2-4
clone size: few
V gene: TRBV27
CDR3 protein: CASSSLAGVGDIQYF
CDR3 DNA: TGTGCCAGCAGTTCACTAGCGGGAGTAGGAGACATTCAGTACTTC

D gene: NA
J gene: TRBJ1-1
clone size: NA
V gene: TRBV7-2
CDR3 protein: CASSLSVSRIMNTEAFF
CDR3 DNA: TGTGCCAGCAGCTTATCGGTTAGCAGGATCATGAACACTGAAGCTTTCTTT

D gene: NA
J gene: TRBJ2-5
clone size: few
V gene: TRBV20-1
CDR3 protein: CSARTPIARQETQYF
CDR3 DNA: TGCAGTGCTAGAACCCCTATAGCGCGACAAGAGACCCAGTACTTC

D gene: TRBD1
J gene: TRBJ2-5
clone size: NA
V gene: TRBV7-2
CDR3 protein: CASSFPGQQETQYF
CDR3 DNA: TGTGCCAGCAGCTTCCCGGGACAGCAAGAGACCCAGTACTTC

D gene: NA
J gene: TRBJ1-4
clone size: few
V gene: TRBV29-1
CDR3 protein: CSVEGAFGKLFF
CDR3 DNA: TGCAGCGTTGAAGGGGCTTTTGGAAAACTGTTTTTT

D gene: NA
J gene: TRBJ1-1
clone size: NA
V gene: TRBV12-3/TRBV12-4
CDR3 protein: CASSLQAEHTEAFF
CDR3 DNA: TGTGCCAGCAGTCTCCAGGCGGAGCACACTGAAGCTTTCTTT

D gene: TRBD1
J gene: TRBJ2-1
clone size: NA
V gene: TRBV7-3
CDR3 protein: CASSTRLDRVTMQFF
CDR3 DNA: TGTGCCAGCAGCACCCGATTAGACAGGGTAACGATGCAGTTCTTC

D gene: NA
J gene: TRBJ2-7
clone size: NA
V gene: TRBV4-2
CDR3 protein: CASSPHGGSSSYEQYF
CDR3 DNA: TGTGCCAGCAGCCCCCACGGCGGCTCCTCCTCCTACGAGCAGTACTTC

D gene: NA
J gene: TRBJ2-3
clone size: NA
V gene: TRBV5-6
CDR3 protein: CASSLGRDTDTQYF
CDR3 DNA: TGTGCCAGCAGCTTGGGCCGAGACACAGATACGCAGTATTTT

D gene: TRBD2
J gene: TRBJ2-1
clone size: many
V gene: TRBV2
CDR3 protein: CASSVTSGSSYNEQFF
CDR3 DNA: TGTGCCAGCAGTGTTACAAGCGGGAGCTCCTACAATGAGCAGTTCTTC